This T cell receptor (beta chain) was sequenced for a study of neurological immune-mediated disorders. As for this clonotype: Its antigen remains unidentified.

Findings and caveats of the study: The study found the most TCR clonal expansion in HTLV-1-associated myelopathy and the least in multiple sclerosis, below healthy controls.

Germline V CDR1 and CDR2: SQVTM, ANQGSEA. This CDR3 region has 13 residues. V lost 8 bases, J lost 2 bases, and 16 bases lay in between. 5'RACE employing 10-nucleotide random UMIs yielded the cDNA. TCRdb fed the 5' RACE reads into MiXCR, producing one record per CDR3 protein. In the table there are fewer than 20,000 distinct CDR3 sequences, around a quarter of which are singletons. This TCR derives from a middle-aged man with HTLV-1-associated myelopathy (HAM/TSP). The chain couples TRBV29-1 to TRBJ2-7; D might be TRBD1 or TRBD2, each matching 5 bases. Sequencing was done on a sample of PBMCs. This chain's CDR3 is CSTGAGIAYEQYF. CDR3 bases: TGCAGCACCGGGGCGGGCATAGCCTACGAGCAGTACTTC.